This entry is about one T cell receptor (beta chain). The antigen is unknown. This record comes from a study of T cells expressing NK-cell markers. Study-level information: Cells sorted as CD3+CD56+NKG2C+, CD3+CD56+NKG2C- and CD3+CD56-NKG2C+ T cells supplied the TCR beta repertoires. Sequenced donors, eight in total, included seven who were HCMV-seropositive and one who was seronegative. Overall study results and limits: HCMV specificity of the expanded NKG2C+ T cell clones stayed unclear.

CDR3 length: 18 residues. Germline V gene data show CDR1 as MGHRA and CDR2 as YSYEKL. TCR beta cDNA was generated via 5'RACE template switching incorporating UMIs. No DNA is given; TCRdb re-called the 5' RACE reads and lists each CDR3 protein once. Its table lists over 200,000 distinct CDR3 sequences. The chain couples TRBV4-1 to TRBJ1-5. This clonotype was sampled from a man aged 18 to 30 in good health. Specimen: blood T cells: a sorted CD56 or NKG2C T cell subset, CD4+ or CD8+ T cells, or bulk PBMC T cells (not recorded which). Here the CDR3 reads CASSQIDLGLTGNQPQHF.